Listed below are T cell receptor beta chains from one sample, sequenced in a study of blood T cell repertoires in COVID-19. Libraries were prepared by immunoSEQ multiplex PCR; TCRdb keeps only in-frame clonotypes and omits some of them. The data show about 150,000 clones, about 80% seen once. Sequences were obtained from peripheral blood. The receptors here all came from a woman in her sixties or seventies with acute or convalescent COVID-19. Both conserved end residues are part of each CDR3. Fields, in order: V gene, J gene, CDR3 protein.

TRBV19,TRBJ2-3,CASSMGGISTDTQYF
TRBV2,TRBJ1-2,CASSPTGIANYGYTF
TRBV3-1/TRBV3-2,TRBJ1-6,CASSLDRVSPLHF
TRBV19,TRBJ1-2,CASSPRIDGPGSFYGYTF
TRBV11-2,TRBJ2-1,CASSLGRSNEQFF
TRBV12-3/TRBV12-4,TRBJ1-3,CASTVLSGNTIYF
TRBV7-8,TRBJ1-6,CASSLGQGVGLGSPLHF
TRBV7-3,TRBJ1-2,CASSPQGGLYGYTF
TRBV6-5,TRBJ1-4,CASSLDGINEKLFF
TRBV2,TRBJ1-6,CASSTDREIGSSPLHF
TRBV18,TRBJ1-2,CASSPNLEGGDYGYTF
TRBV30,TRBJ1-4,CAWVPSTGGYEKLFF
TRBV5-1,TRBJ1-1,CASSLAGPGYNTEAFF
TRBV10-3,TRBJ1-1,CAISPRGAQQDTEAFF
TRBV3-1/TRBV3-2,TRBJ2-3,CASSEGGGDTQYF
TRBV4-1,TRBJ1-1,CASRGRRAEAFF
TRBV5-6,TRBJ2-1,CASSLDLYNEQFF
TRBV11-3,TRBJ2-3,CASSYSGAGTDTQYF
TRBV19,TRBJ1-4,CASSIPGAGSNEKLFF
TRBV7-9,TRBJ1-1,CASSQRQGGNTEAFF